Each of the 15 T cell receptor beta chains below was sequenced from the same sample in a study of T cells after yellow fever vaccination. From the 5' RACE reads, TCRdb called clonotypes with MiXCR, one entry per CDR3 protein. The table includes about 260,000 distinct CDR3 sequences, under 15% detected once. The sample here was CD4+ T cells sorted from PBMCs, taken 45 days after the yellow fever booster vaccination. The receptors derive from a young man who received the YFV17D yellow fever vaccine.

The chain carries TRBV20-1 and TRBJ2-1; 14 bases are a match to TRBD2. This CDR3 has 16 residues. Trimming at V came to 4 bases and at J to 1 base, leaving 3 bases not matched to a gene. Per germline, CDR1 DFQATT and CDR2 SNEGSKA (reference sequence). DNA of the CDR3: TGCAGTGCTAACGGACTAGCGGGAGGATCCTACAATGAGCAGTTCTTC. Translation: CSANGLAGGSYNEQFF.

This clonotype was seen more than once but under ten times. The V gene is TRBV5-1, the J gene TRBJ1-1, with a tentative D call TRBD1 (5 bases). Germline V CDR1 and CDR2: SGHRS, YFSETQ. The length of the CDR3 is 14 residues. V lost 5 bases to trimming and J lost 6 bases, with 17 bases between them. The CDR3 reads CASRSGGVVAEAFF. In nucleotides, the CDR3 is TGCGCCAGCAGGAGTGGGGGAGTGGTCGCTGAAGCTTTCTTT.

The genes are TRBV7-8 and TRBJ2-1, with D tentatively TRBD1 or TRBD2 (5 bases each). Trimming pared 5 bases from V and 6 bases from J, leaving 23 bases between. Germline assignment: CDR1 SGHVS and CDR2 FQNEAQ. This CDR3 is built from 17 residues. Here the CDR3 DNA reads TGTGCCAGCAGCCCAAACCGGGACGCCGGTCGGGCCAATGAGCAGTTCTTC. It is translated as CASSPNRDAGRANEQFF.

The rearrangement joins TRBV4-3 to TRBJ2-7; tentative D call: TRBD1 (6 bases). The V end lost 4 bases, the J end lost 4 bases, and 14 bases lay between the germline ends. From germline, CDR1 is LGHNA and CDR2 YSLEER. The CDR3 has 14 amino acids. DNA of the CDR3: TGCGCCAGCAGCCGGGCGTTACAGGGATACGAGCAGTACTTC. Translated: CASSRALQGYEQYF.

This clonotype was detected ten times or more. V is TRBV5-1 and J is TRBJ2-3; D ambiguous. V was pared by 5 bases and J by 1 base, with 14 bases between. The CDR3 sequence is 15 residues long. Germline assignment: CDR1 SGHRS and CDR2 YFSETQ. CDR3 amino acids: CASRESVLGTDTQYF. In DNA, the CDR3 is TGCGCCAGCAGAGAGAGCGTGCTTGGCACAGATACGCAGTATTTT.

This clonotype was seen at least ten times. J is TRBJ2-1 and V is TRBV5-1, with a tentative D call TRBD2 (5 bases). This CDR3 spans 11 amino acids. CDR1 is SGHRS and CDR2 is YFSETQ in the germline V gene. The ends were cut back, 4 bases at V and 10 bases at J, with 9 bases in the middle. The chain's CDR3 is CASSADWEQFF. CDR3 bases: TGCGCCAGCAGCGCGGACTGGGAGCAGTTCTTC.

V is TRBV25-1 and J is TRBJ2-1; D is unresolved. Trimming removed 6 bases from V and 8 bases from J, with 14 bases in between. The CDR3 sequence is 13 residues long. CDR1 is MGHDK and CDR2 is SYGVNS in the germline V gene. In DNA, the CDR3 is TGTGCCAGCAGCGCCGGAAAGCGAGATGAGCAGTTCTTC. Amino acids: CASSAGKRDEQFF.

This clonotype has just a few counts. V gene TRBV5-1 combines with J gene TRBJ2-1; 10 bases map to TRBD2. The V gene end was trimmed by 0 bases and the J gene end by 6 bases; junction bases not matched to a gene: 6. The CDR3 extends over 16 amino acids. Germline V CDR1 and CDR2: SGHRS, YFSETQ. CDR3 in DNA: TGCGCCAGCAGCTTGGGACGGCTAGCGGGAGTCAATGAGCAGTTCTTC. Translation: CASSLGRLAGVNEQFF.

The chain joins TRBV11-2 to TRBJ2-3, with D uncertain. V was clipped by 5 bases and J by 1 base, with 22 bases between them. Germline V gene data show CDR1 as SGHAT and CDR2 as FQNNGV. This CDR3 contains 18 residues. The CDR3 coding sequence is TGTGCCAGCAGCCTGACCGGGCCCCCGATGACGGGCACAGATACGCAGTATTTT. The encoded protein is CASSLTGPPMTGTDTQYF.

The chain uses TRBV20-1 and TRBJ1-5, with 9 nucleotides matching TRBD1. This CDR3 has 18 residues. CDR1 DFQATT and CDR2 SNEGSKA come from the germline V gene (reference sequence). V lost 6 bases, J lost 1 base, and 16 bases stayed unmatched. The CDR3 nucleotides read TGCAGTGCACACAACCTCGGGACAGGGTCGGGCAGCAATCAGCCCCAGCATTTT. This translates into CSAHNLGTGSGSNQPQHF.

This clonotype was seen more than once but under ten times. The V gene is TRBV20-1, the J gene TRBJ2-1; 10 bases fit TRBD1. The CDR3 length is 14 residues. Germline V gene sequence: CDR1 DFQATT, CDR2 SNEGSKA (reference sequence). J lost 2 bases, V lost 5 bases, and 3 bases had no gene match. The CDR3 DNA reads TGCAGTGCTGGGACAGGGGCAACCTACAATGAGCAGTTCTTC. Translated, it gives CSAGTGATYNEQFF.

In its sample, this clonotype was seen many times. The V gene is TRBV7-3, the J gene TRBJ2-3; TRBD2 agrees at 9 bases. Per germline, CDR1 SGHTA and CDR2 FQGTGA. The CDR3 runs to 16 residues. The junction had 6 bases not matched to a gene; V was cut back by 5 bases and J by 0 bases. CDR3 DNA: TGTGCCAGCAGCCTACGACTAGCGGTTAGCACAGATACGCAGTATTTT. Translating gives CASSLRLAVSTDTQYF.

This clonotype was observed a few times. V and J are TRBV6-5 and TRBJ2-7, with 9 bases lining up with TRBD2. Trimming cost V 7 bases and J 6 bases; bases outside gene matches: 13. The CDR3 runs to 15 residues. Germline V gene lookup returns CDR1 MNHEY and CDR2 SVGAGI. CDR3 amino acids: CASIVTGTSYSEQYF. Written as DNA, the CDR3 is TGTGCCAGCATAGTTACCGGGACTAGCTACTCCGAGCAGTACTTC.

This clonotype came up a few times. J is TRBJ2-7 and V is TRBV7-9; D may correspond to TRBD1 or TRBD2 (5 bases each). The germline gives CDR1 SEHNR, CDR2 FQNEAQ (reference sequence). The CDR3 has 15 amino acids. V was clipped by 6 bases and J by 6 bases, with 21 bases between them. The CDR3 here is CASRPGTGIHSEQYF. CDR3 nucleotide sequence: TGTGCCAGCAGGCCTGGGACCGGGATTCATTCCGAGCAGTACTTC.

This clonotype was detected many times. The chain has TRBV20-1 and TRBJ2-7; TRBD2 might be the D (5 bases). This CDR3 comprises 15 residues. Germline-derived CDR1 and CDR2 are DFQATT and SNEGSKA (reference sequence). V was clipped by 6 bases and J by 3 bases, with 21 bases between them. The CDR3 spells CSAPTGRRGFYEQYF. In DNA form, the CDR3 reads TGCAGTGCCCCTACCGGTCGCCGGGGTTTCTACGAGCAGTACTTC.